These 26 T cell receptor beta chains were all obtained from the same sample, sequenced in a study of metastatic and nonmetastatic thyroid tumors. Thyroid surgery had not been preceded by any treatment in any patient. TCRdb re-called clones from the PCR reads using MiXCR. The sample holds about 20,000 clones, approximately 28% seen once. The sequencing sample was made of tumor tissue. The receptors come from a male donor with papillary thyroid cancer or a benign thyroid nodule (not recorded which). Some clones in this sample may be carry-over from other donors' samples.

A remark on this clone: In this CDR3 the conserved last residue, phenylalanine or tryptophan, is missing, so a read error is likely. The DNA is omitted, as the CDR3 cannot be located on it reliably, and the CDR3 follows TCRdb's listing. The rearrangement joins TRBV14 to TRBJ2-6; the D segment call TRBD1 is taken from the table without a DNA check. CDR1 and CDR2 (germline): SGHDN, FVKESK. 9 amino acids form the CDR3, both terminal residues included. The chain's CDR3 is CANSDSRGQ.

The sample holds a few counts of this clone. The chain uses TRBV19 and TRBJ2-1; D possibly corresponds to TRBD1 (5 bases). This CDR3 has 15 residues. The V end lost 5 bases, the J end lost 7 bases, and 18 bases lay between the germline ends. Germline assignment: CDR1 LNHDA and CDR2 SQIVND (reference sequence). The CDR3 DNA sequence: TGTGCCAGTAGTGTCGGACATGGGTCCTTTAATGAGCAGTTCTTC. Translated, it gives CASSVGHGSFNEQFF.

This clone was seen repeatedly, ten times or more. The rearrangement uses TRBV7-9 and TRBJ1-3; 7 bases are shared with TRBD1. CDR3 length: 13 residues. Germline CDR1 is SEHNR and CDR2 is FQNEAQ (reference sequence). V lost 3 bases to trimming and J lost 7 bases; unmatched junction nucleotides: 3. Here the CDR3 reads CASSLAQGNTIYF. CDR3 bases: TGTGCCAGCAGCTTGGCACAGGGGAACACCATATATTTT.

Relative to its sample, this clone is medium-sized. The V and J genes are TRBV5-1 and TRBJ2-2; D may be TRBD2 (7 bases). This CDR3 is 16 amino acids long. V dropped 3 bases and J dropped 0 bases, with 12 bases sitting between them. CDR1 and CDR2 (germline): SGHRS, YFSETQ. This CDR3 is CASSWGGGSNTGELFF. CDR3 nucleotides: TGCGCCAGCAGCTGGGGAGGGGGATCGAACACCGGGGAGCTGTTTTTT. The full variable domain, rest sourced from reference TRBV5-1 and TRBJ2-2, is KAGVTQTPRYLIKTRGQQVTLSCSPISGHRSVSWYQQTPGQGLQFLFEYFSETQRNKGNFPGRFSGRQFSNSRSEMNVSTLELGDSALYLCASSWGGGSNTGELFFGEGSRLTVL.

This clone is labeled medium-sized. The genes are TRBV6-1 and TRBJ2-7, with TRBD1 identical over 9 bases. Germline CDR1 reads MNHNS; CDR2 reads SASEGT. With V trimmed by 5 bases and J by 3 bases, 11 bases remained unmatched. The CDR3 is 16 amino acids. The CDR3, as DNA: TGTGCCAGCAGTCTACCAAGGGGACAGGGTGACTACGAGCAGTACTTC. It specifies CASSLPRGQGDYEQYF.

In its sample, this clone was seen many times. The rearrangement uses TRBV7-6 and TRBJ2-3; 11 nucleotides line up with TRBD2. CDR1 and CDR2 (germline): SGHVS, FNYEAQ. The CDR3 has 16 residues. V lost 3 bases and J lost 1; bases outside the gene matches: 3. CDR3 sequence reads: CASSFRGLAGTDTQYF. Here the CDR3 DNA reads TGTGCCAGCAGCTTTCGGGGACTAGCGGGCACAGATACGCAGTATTTT.

This clone is classed as medium-sized. The V call is TRBV12-3 or TRBV12-4, the J call TRBJ2-7, with unresolved D. V dropped 4 bases and J dropped 6 bases, with 16 bases sitting between them. The CDR3 spans 14 residues. The CDR3 DNA reads TGTGCCAGCAGTTGGGCCACGGGCGCGGTCGAGCAGTACTTC. It yields the protein CASSWATGAVEQYF.

This clone was seen a few times. The chain joins TRBV6-6 to TRBJ2-1; 8 nucleotides match TRBD1. Germline V gives CDR1 MNHNY, CDR2 SVGAGI (reference sequence). V gave up 2 bases and J gave up 4 bases; unmatched junction bases: 10. The CDR3 is made up of 17 amino acids. CDR3 loop: CASSYGGADRVYNEQFF. The CDR3 region has the DNA TGTGCCAGCAGTTACGGTGGAGCGGACAGGGTTTACAATGAGCAGTTCTTC.

This clone was observed a few times. The V gene is TRBV5-1, the J gene TRBJ2-3; possible D gene TRBD2, 5 bases. Germline lookup yields CDR1 SGHRS and CDR2 YFSETQ. V lost 0 bases and J lost 2, with 7 bases in between. CDR3 length equals 14 residues. The CDR3 region is CASSLGGITDTQYF. For the CDR3, the DNA is TGCGCCAGCAGCTTGGGAGGGATCACAGATACGCAGTATTTT. The full variable domain, completed using reference TRBV5-1 and TRBJ2-3, is KAGVTQTPRYLIKTRGQQVTLSCSPISGHRSVSWYQQTPGQGLQFLFEYFSETQRNKGNFPGRFSGRQFSNSRSEMNVSTLELGDSALYLCASSLGGITDTQYFGPGTRLTVL.

This clone is deemed medium-sized. The chain links TRBV6-2 or TRBV6-3 to TRBJ1-6, with D unclear. The CDR3 loop spans 18 amino acids. V lost 3 bases, J lost 0 bases, and 15 bases lay in between. Germline V lookup: CDR1 MNHEY, CDR2 SVGEGT. CDR3 coding DNA: TGTGCCAGCAGTTATTCTCGGACCCTGAGCTCCTATAATTCACCCCTCCACTTT. It encodes CASSYSRTLSSYNSPLHF.

This clone was seen at least ten times. CDR3 residues: CASRMGYSGGAPQETQYF. The CDR3 nucleotides are TGTGCCAGCAGGATGGGTTATAGCGGGGGGGCCCCCCAAGAGACCCAGTACTTC. The gene calls are TRBV2 and TRBJ2-5; 11 bases line up with TRBD2. The CDR3 is 18 amino acids. The J segment lost 1 base and the V segment lost 6 bases, leaving 13 bases of the junction unmatched. Germline CDR1 reads SNHLY; CDR2 reads FYNNEI.

This clone was counted between two and nine times. J is TRBJ1-4 and V is TRBV15, with a tentative D call TRBD1 (5 bases). Per germline, CDR1 LNHNV and CDR2 YYDKDF (reference sequence). The V gene lost 8 bases and the J gene lost 8 bases, with 18 bases spanning the gap. The CDR3 has 14 amino acids. Written as DNA, the CDR3 is TGTGCCACCCGGCCCGGCCAGGGAGGAGAAAAACTGTTTTTT. It is translated as CATRPGQGGEKLFF.

This clone was detected many times. The chain links TRBV24-1 to TRBJ2-3; D is ambiguous. Trimming removed 5 bases at V and 0 bases at J, with 11 bases between. Germline loops: CDR1 KGHDR, CDR2 SFDVKD. The CDR3 has 15 amino acids. CDR3 sequence reads: CATSGTGSSTDTQYF. CDR3 sequence (DNA): TGTGCCACCAGTGGGACCGGATCTAGCACAGATACGCAGTATTTT.

This clone has only a few counts. The chain links TRBV10-2 to TRBJ2-7; D gene unclear. The CDR3 consists of 12 residues. CDR1 and CDR2 from the germline V gene are WSHSY and SAAADI. Trimming stripped 7 bases from V and 1 base from J, with 8 bases between. The DNA of the CDR3 is TGCGCCAGCAATCCCAAGTCCTACGAGCAGTACTTC. Translated, it gives CASNPKSYEQYF.

This clone is medium-sized within its sample. The V gene is TRBV6-2 or TRBV6-3, the J gene TRBJ2-1, with TRBD2 as a possible D gene (6 bases). Germline V gene data show CDR1 as MNHEY and CDR2 as SVGEGT. Between the trimmed V and J ends, which lost 4 bases and 11 bases, there was a span of 12 bases. The CDR3 runs 12 residues. In DNA, the CDR3 is TGTGCCAGCAGTTGGGTCCGGGAGAAGCAGTTCTTC. This encodes CASSWVREKQFF.

Ten or more counts support this clone. The junction and the germline gene differ at one end; a read error may be behind it. CDR3 in amino acids: CAWSPTGSGCTF. The CDR3 DNA reads TGTGCCTGGAGTCCTACTGGGAGTGGCTGCACCTTC. V is TRBV30 and J is TRBJ1-2; no clear D gene. There are 12 residues in the CDR3. The germline V gene has CDR1 GTSNPN and CDR2 SVGIG (reference sequence).

This clone was detected ten times or more. The chain uses TRBV7-9 and TRBJ1-4; D not resolved. This CDR3 has 13 amino acids. Trimming removed 4 bases from V and 7 bases from J, with 10 bases in between. CDR1 and CDR2 (germline): SEHNR, FQNEAQ (reference sequence). The CDR3 loop reads CASSSQVVEKLFF. The DNA of the CDR3 is TGTGCCAGCAGCTCGCAGGTGGTTGAAAAACTGTTTTTT.

This clone was observed at least ten times. This sequence joins TRBV4-2 and TRBJ2-6; no reliable D call. V lost 0 bases to trimming and J lost 0 bases, with 6 bases between them. Per the germline V gene, CDR1 is LGHNA and CDR2 is YNFKEQ. The CDR3 is made up of 16 amino acids. CDR3 sequence reads: CASSQDWDSGANVLTF. DNA for the CDR3: TGTGCCAGCAGCCAAGATTGGGACTCTGGGGCCAACGTCCTGACTTTC.

This clone has only a few counts. This chain uses TRBV28 with TRBJ1-1, with 7 bases fitting TRBD1. Germline CDR1 reads MDHEN; CDR2 reads SYDVKM. V shed 2 bases, J shed 10 bases, and the junction held 10 bases outside the gene matches. The CDR3 extends over 14 amino acids. Written as DNA, the CDR3 is TGTGCCAGCAGTTTAAGGACAGGCGAAGAGCGAGCTTTCTTT. This codes for CASSLRTGEERAFF. The whole variable domain, filled in from reference TRBV28 and TRBJ1-1, reads DVKVTQSSRYLVKRTGEKVFLECVQDMDHENMFWYRQDPGLGLRLIYFSYDVKMKEKGDIPEGYSVSREKKERFSLILESASTNQTSMYLCASSLRTGEERAFFGQGTRLTVV.

This chain joins TRBV6-1 and TRBJ2-7, with a tentative D call TRBD1 (6 bases). Germline V CDR1 and CDR2: MNHNS, SASEGT. V lost 6 bases and J 3 bases, leaving 12 bases between the germline ends. The CDR3 is 13 residues long. The chain's CDR3 is CASRMGTHYEQYF. The CDR3 DNA reads TGTGCCAGCAGAATGGGGACACACTACGAGCAGTACTTC.

This clone was counted between two and nine times. Just one base apart from a much larger clone, this may be a read error. In nucleotides, the CDR3 is TGTGCCGGGCTGGCGAACCTAGCCAAAAACATTAAGTACTTC. Protein sequence: CAGLANLAKNIKYF. The chain has TRBV24-1 and TRBJ2-4; D perhaps matches TRBD2 (5 bases). Germline assignment: CDR1 KGHDR and CDR2 SFDVKD. The CDR3 loop spans 14 amino acids.

The V and J genes are TRBV2 and TRBJ1-6; D might be TRBD1 (5 bases). The length of the CDR3 is 14 residues. Germline V gives CDR1 SNHLY, CDR2 FYNNEI. Trimming left V 9 bases short and J 6 bases short, with 15 bases between. In DNA form, the CDR3 reads TGTGCCAGAAACTCCCAGGGAGTTAATTCACCCCTCCACTTT. Its translation: CARNSQGVNSPLHF.

This clone was counted ten times or more. This chain joins TRBV29-1 and TRBJ1-2; TRBD1 matches at 8 bases. This CDR3 has 11 residues. The germline V gene has CDR1 SQVTM and CDR2 ANQGSEA. Here the CDR3 reads CVDRGDYGYTF. The CDR3 DNA sequence: TGCGTCGACAGGGGTGACTATGGCTACACCTTC.

This clone came up a few times. The V call is TRBV6-1, the J call TRBJ2-7; possibly TRBD2 for D (6 bases). Trimming stripped 7 bases from V and 0 bases from J, with 10 bases between. The CDR3 is 13 amino acids. The germline CDR1 and CDR2 sequences are MNHNS and SASEGT. As DNA, the CDR3 is TGTGCCAGCAAGGAGGGGCCCTCCTACGAGCAGTACTTC. Amino acid sequence: CASKEGPSYEQYF.

The genes are TRBV3-1 and TRBJ1-5, with 9 nucleotides matching TRBD1. The ends lost 0 bases at V and 8 bases at J; junction bases unmatched: 17. The V gene's germline CDR1 is LGHDT and CDR2 YNNKEL (reference sequence). This CDR3 has 19 amino acids. The CDR3 protein is CASSQDGTGSFGRLEPQHF. CDR3 in DNA: TGTGCCAGCAGCCAAGACGGGACAGGGAGCTTTGGAAGGTTGGAGCCCCAGCATTTT.

The chain is built from TRBV5-1 and TRBJ2-7; 9 nucleotides agree with TRBD1. Losses at the gene ends were 0 bases for V and 6 bases for J; bases not matched to a gene: 4. CDR3 size: 14 residues. Germline loops: CDR1 SGHRS, CDR2 YFSETQ. The CDR3 here is CASSLGQGVGEQYF. For the CDR3, the DNA is TGCGCCAGCAGCTTGGGACAGGGGGTGGGCGAGCAGTACTTC. The full variable domain, with the rest looked up from reference TRBV5-1 and TRBJ2-7, is KAGVTQTPRYLIKTRGQQVTLSCSPISGHRSVSWYQQTPGQGLQFLFEYFSETQRNKGNFPGRFSGRQFSNSRSEMNVSTLELGDSALYLCASSLGQGVGEQYFGPGTRLTVT.